A selection of T cell receptor beta chains follows, all from one sample in a study of HIV-infected patients and healthy controls. TCRdb ran MiXCR on the 5' RACE reads and lists one entry per CDR3 protein. Counted here are tens of thousands of distinct CDR3 sequences, 15% to 20% occurring once; the ten biggest clones make up 5.5% to 6%. The specimen sequenced was CD4+ T cells from blood. The receptors derive from a human donor in good health. Each CDR3 is given with its conserved first and last residue. Each record gives: CDR3 DNA, CDR3 protein, V gene, clone size, J gene, D gene. A D gene is named only where the DNA matches it firmly. Size tells how often a clone was seen (once, few, many) or the class of an expanded clone, and some rows leave it out.

DNA: TGCAGTGCTAGTCCGGGACTAGCGGTAAACATTCAGTACTTC
CDR3: CSASPGLAVNIQYF
V: TRBV20-1
size: many
J: TRBJ2-4
D: TRBD2

DNA: TGTGCCAGCTCACCCACAGGGGAGGTTACTGAAGCTTTCTTT
CDR3: CASSPTGEVTEAFF
V: TRBV18
size: few
J: TRBJ1-1
D: TRBD1

DNA: TGTGCCAGCACCTTATGGCGGGACAGGGGTTTGAATGAGCAGTTCTTC
CDR3: CASTLWRDRGLNEQFF
V: TRBV6-2/TRBV6-3
size: few
J: TRBJ2-1
D: TRBD1

DNA: TGTGCCAGTAGCCCCAGGGAAGAGACCCAGTACTTC
CDR3: CASSPREETQYF
V: TRBV19
size: -
J: TRBJ2-5
D: -

DNA: TGCGCCAGCAGCTTGGATACCGGGCCGAAGTTCTTC
CDR3: CASSLDTGPKFF
V: TRBV5-1
size: -
J: TRBJ2-1
D: -

DNA: TGTGCCAGCAGCTTAGAATTTTCAGGGATCGGCCAGCCCCAGCATTTT
CDR3: CASSLEFSGIGQPQHF
V: TRBV7-2
size: few
J: TRBJ1-5
D: -

DNA: TGTGCCAGCAGCTCATTACAGGGTCCCCAAGAGACCCAGTACTTC
CDR3: CASSSLQGPQETQYF
V: TRBV2
size: many
J: TRBJ2-5
D: -

DNA: TGTGCCACCAGTGACCGAGGGAGGGATCGGACAGATACGCAGTATTTT
CDR3: CATSDRGRDRTDTQYF
V: TRBV24-1
size: many
J: TRBJ2-3
D: TRBD2

DNA: TGTGCCAGCAGTTCGCAACCCAACCGCGACCAGAAATACAGCGGGGGGCTCCAGTTCTTC
CDR3: CASSSQPNRDQKYSGGLQFF
V: TRBV28
size: many
J: TRBJ2-1
D: TRBD2

DNA: TGTGCCAGCAGCGCCGGGACAGGTTCTAGAAGCACAGATACGCAGTATTTT
CDR3: CASSAGTGSRSTDTQYF
V: TRBV12-3/TRBV12-4
size: -
J: TRBJ2-3
D: TRBD1

DNA: TGTGCCAGCAGCGACAGACTAGCGGGCCACTACGAGCAGTACTTC
CDR3: CASSDRLAGHYEQYF
V: TRBV7-9
size: -
J: TRBJ2-7
D: TRBD2

DNA: TGTGCCAGCAGCATGCCCGGTCAGAACACTGAAGCTTTCTTT
CDR3: CASSMPGQNTEAFF
V: TRBV14
size: -
J: TRBJ1-1
D: -

DNA: TGCAGCGTCCAGACTAGCGGGAGGTACAATGAGCAGTTCTTC
CDR3: CSVQTSGRYNEQFF
V: TRBV29-1
size: few
J: TRBJ2-1
D: TRBD2

DNA: TGCAGTGCTAGACCTAGCGGGGGAGGCACCGGGGAGCTGTTTTTT
CDR3: CSARPSGGGTGELFF
V: TRBV20-1
size: medium-sized
J: TRBJ2-2
D: TRBD2

DNA: TGTGCCAGCAATACTAGGCGACTCTACAATGAGCAGTTCTTC
CDR3: CASNTRRLYNEQFF
V: TRBV12-3/TRBV12-4
size: many
J: TRBJ2-1
D: -

DNA: TGTGCCAGCAGCCCCGGACTTTCGTATGGCTACACCTTC
CDR3: CASSPGLSYGYTF
V: TRBV11-2
size: many
J: TRBJ1-2
D: -

DNA: TGTGCCAGCAGTTTACCGGGTTCACGCAATCAGCCCCAGCATTTT
CDR3: CASSLPGSRNQPQHF
V: TRBV28
size: -
J: TRBJ1-5
D: -

DNA: TGTGCCAGTGGCCCGAGCTCCTACAATGAGCAGTTCTTC
CDR3: CASGPSSYNEQFF
V: TRBV27
size: many
J: TRBJ2-1
D: -

DNA: TGTGCCGGACGATCTGCCCTCTCTGGAAACACCATATATTTT
CDR3: CAGRSALSGNTIYF
V: TRBV7-9
size: -
J: TRBJ1-3
D: -

DNA: TGTGCCAGCAGCCTAATACGGACTAGCGGGGTAGCTTCGGACTTC
CDR3: CASSLIRTSGVASDF
V: TRBV11-2
size: few
J: TRBJ2-5
D: TRBD2

DNA: TGTGCCAGCAGACCACCGACAGGGAACACCGGGGAGCTGTTTTTT
CDR3: CASRPPTGNTGELFF
V: TRBV6-2/TRBV6-3
size: many
J: TRBJ2-2
D: -

DNA: TGTGCCAGCACCCCCGGGAGCTCCTATAATTCACCCCTCCACTTT
CDR3: CASTPGSSYNSPLHF
V: TRBV7-9
size: few
J: TRBJ1-6
D: -

DNA: TGTGCCAGCAGAAGAATACAAAAGGAAGCTTTCTTT
CDR3: CASRRIQKEAFF
V: TRBV7-6
size: few
J: TRBJ1-1
D: -

DNA: TGCGCCAGCAGCCAAGAGGGGCAGGGAATTTACGAGCAGTACTTC
CDR3: CASSQEGQGIYEQYF
V: TRBV4-3
size: few
J: TRBJ2-7
D: -

DNA: TGCAGTGCTAGGCGGGGGGTTCAGCCCCAGCATTTT
CDR3: CSARRGVQPQHF
V: TRBV20-1
size: -
J: TRBJ1-5
D: -

DNA: TGTGCCAGCAGTTTTGGGGCCAACGTCCTGACTTTC
CDR3: CASSFGANVLTF
V: TRBV12-3/TRBV12-4
size: -
J: TRBJ2-6
D: -

DNA: TGTGCCCGCCAACATCAACCGAATAGCGATGAGCAGTTCTTC
CDR3: CARQHQPNSDEQFF
V: TRBV7-2
size: -
J: TRBJ2-1
D: -

DNA: TGTGCCAGCAGGCTGGATAGCGGGGGCGCCAAAAACATTCAGTACTTC
CDR3: CASRLDSGGAKNIQYF
V: TRBV4-2
size: -
J: TRBJ2-4
D: TRBD2

DNA: TGTGCCAGCAGTTCCCCCGACAGGGCGAACTATGGCTACACCTTC
CDR3: CASSSPDRANYGYTF
V: TRBV6-2/TRBV6-3
size: few
J: TRBJ1-2
D: TRBD1

DNA: TGCAGTGCCGCAGGGACAGGGAACAATCAGCCCCAGCATTTT
CDR3: CSAAGTGNNQPQHF
V: TRBV20-1
size: many
J: TRBJ1-5
D: TRBD1

DNA: TGCAGTGCTATGGTGTTTGCGGGACTAGCTTCCCGGGAGCAGTACTTC
CDR3: CSAMVFAGLASREQYF
V: TRBV20-1
size: -
J: TRBJ2-7
D: TRBD2

DNA: TGTGCCAGCAGTCAGACAGGGGGCGGCGGTGAGCAGTTCTTC
CDR3: CASSQTGGGGEQFF
V: TRBV7-2
size: -
J: TRBJ2-1
D: TRBD1

DNA: TGTGCCAGCAGCCCTGACAGGTACGAGCAGTACTTC
CDR3: CASSPDRYEQYF
V: TRBV7-2
size: -
J: TRBJ2-7
D: -

DNA: TGTGCCAGCAGCTCAGGGGGCGCGGGCACTGAAGCTTTCTTT
CDR3: CASSSGGAGTEAFF
V: TRBV7-3
size: -
J: TRBJ1-1
D: TRBD1

DNA: TGTGCCAGCTCACCACCCCCCGCGGGATACTACAATGAGCAGTTCTTC
CDR3: CASSPPPAGYYNEQFF
V: TRBV18
size: many
J: TRBJ2-1
D: -

DNA: TGCGCCAGCAGCTTGGCGGCCTATGGAAGGACAGATACGCAGTATTTT
CDR3: CASSLAAYGRTDTQYF
V: TRBV5-1
size: many
J: TRBJ2-3
D: -

DNA: TGTGCCAGCAGCTCAATAGGGACAGGGTTCTCCCTTCGCGAGACCCAGTACTTC
CDR3: CASSSIGTGFSLRETQYF
V: TRBV7-2
size: few
J: TRBJ2-5
D: TRBD1

DNA: TGTGCCAGCAGTCCTCGACAGGGGTACACTGAAGCTTTCTTT
CDR3: CASSPRQGYTEAFF
V: TRBV28
size: -
J: TRBJ1-1
D: TRBD1

DNA: TGTGCCCGCAAGGGCTCCGATCAGCCCCAGCATTTT
CDR3: CARKGSDQPQHF
V: TRBV11-3
size: many
J: TRBJ1-5
D: -

DNA: TGTGCCAGCTCACCACGGGCCCAGGGAGACTATGGCTACACCTTC
CDR3: CASSPRAQGDYGYTF
V: TRBV18
size: many
J: TRBJ1-2
D: -

DNA: TGTGCCAGCAGCTTGGACGTCCCAAGCACAGATACGCAGTATTTT
CDR3: CASSLDVPSTDTQYF
V: TRBV7-8
size: -
J: TRBJ2-3
D: -

DNA: TGTGCCAGTAGTTGGACAGGAAGCACAGATACGCAGTATTTT
CDR3: CASSWTGSTDTQYF
V: TRBV19
size: -
J: TRBJ2-3
D: TRBD1

DNA: TGTGCCAGCAGAGCAGGGTCGGCCGGGGAGCTGTTTTTT
CDR3: CASRAGSAGELFF
V: TRBV12-3/TRBV12-4
size: few
J: TRBJ2-2
D: -

DNA: TGCAGTGCTAGATCTCACCGACAGGGGGACTATGGCTACACCTTC
CDR3: CSARSHRQGDYGYTF
V: TRBV20-1
size: few
J: TRBJ1-2
D: TRBD1

DNA: TGCGCCAGCAGCCAAGCTACGGAGTATCAAGAGACCCAGTACTTC
CDR3: CASSQATEYQETQYF
V: TRBV4-3
size: many
J: TRBJ2-5
D: -

DNA: TGTGCCAGCAGCTTACTACAGACCCTCACAATCTCCTATAATTCACCCCTCCACTTT
CDR3: CASSLLQTLTISYNSPLHF
V: TRBV7-8
size: few
J: TRBJ1-6
D: -

DNA: TGTGCCACCAGCAGAGGAGGATATAGCAATCAGCCCCAGCATTTT
CDR3: CATSRGGYSNQPQHF
V: TRBV15
size: many
J: TRBJ1-5
D: -

DNA: TGTGCCAGCTCACCATACCCTGGCACAGATACGCAGTATTTT
CDR3: CASSPYPGTDTQYF
V: TRBV18
size: many
J: TRBJ2-3
D: -

DNA: TGTGCCAGCTCACCGGGGACAGGGGGCTCTGGCTACACCTTC
CDR3: CASSPGTGGSGYTF
V: TRBV18
size: -
J: TRBJ1-2
D: TRBD1